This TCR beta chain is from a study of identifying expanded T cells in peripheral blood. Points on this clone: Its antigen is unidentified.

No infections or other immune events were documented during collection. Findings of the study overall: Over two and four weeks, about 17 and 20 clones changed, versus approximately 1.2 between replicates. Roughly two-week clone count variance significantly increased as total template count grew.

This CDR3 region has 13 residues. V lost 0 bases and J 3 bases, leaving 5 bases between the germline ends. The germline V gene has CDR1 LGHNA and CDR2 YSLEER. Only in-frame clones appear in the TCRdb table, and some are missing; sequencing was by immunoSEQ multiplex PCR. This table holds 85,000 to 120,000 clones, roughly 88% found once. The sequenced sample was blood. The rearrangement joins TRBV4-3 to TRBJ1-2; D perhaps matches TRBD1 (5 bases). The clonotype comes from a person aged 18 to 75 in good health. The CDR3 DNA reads TGCGCCAGCAGCCAAGACAGGGACTATGGCTACACCTTC. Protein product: CASSQDRDYGYTF.